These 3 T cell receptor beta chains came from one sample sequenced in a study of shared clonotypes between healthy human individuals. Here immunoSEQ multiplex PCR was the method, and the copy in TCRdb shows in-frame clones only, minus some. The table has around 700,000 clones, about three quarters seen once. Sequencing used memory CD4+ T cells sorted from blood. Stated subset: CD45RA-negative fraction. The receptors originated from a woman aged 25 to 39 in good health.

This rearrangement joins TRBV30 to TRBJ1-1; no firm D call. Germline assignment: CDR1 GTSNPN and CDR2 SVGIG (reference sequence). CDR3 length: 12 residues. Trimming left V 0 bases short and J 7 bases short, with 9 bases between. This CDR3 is CAWSVPLGEAFF. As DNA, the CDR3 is TGTGCCTGGAGTGTTCCCCTTGGTGAAGCTTTCTTT.

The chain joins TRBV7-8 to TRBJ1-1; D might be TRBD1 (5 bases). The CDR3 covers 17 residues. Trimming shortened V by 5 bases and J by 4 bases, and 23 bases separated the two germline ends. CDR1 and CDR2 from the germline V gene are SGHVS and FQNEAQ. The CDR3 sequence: CASSPSTALIVSTEAFF. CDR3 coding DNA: TGTGCCAGCAGCCCTTCGACAGCCCTGATTGTGAGCACTGAAGCTTTCTTT.

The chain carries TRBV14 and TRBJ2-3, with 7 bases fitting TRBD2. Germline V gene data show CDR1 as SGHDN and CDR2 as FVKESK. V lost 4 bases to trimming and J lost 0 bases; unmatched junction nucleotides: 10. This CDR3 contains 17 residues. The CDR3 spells CASSRIIYSGSTDTQYF. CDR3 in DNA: TGTGCCAGCAGCCGAATAATATATAGCGGGAGCACAGATACGCAGTATTTT.